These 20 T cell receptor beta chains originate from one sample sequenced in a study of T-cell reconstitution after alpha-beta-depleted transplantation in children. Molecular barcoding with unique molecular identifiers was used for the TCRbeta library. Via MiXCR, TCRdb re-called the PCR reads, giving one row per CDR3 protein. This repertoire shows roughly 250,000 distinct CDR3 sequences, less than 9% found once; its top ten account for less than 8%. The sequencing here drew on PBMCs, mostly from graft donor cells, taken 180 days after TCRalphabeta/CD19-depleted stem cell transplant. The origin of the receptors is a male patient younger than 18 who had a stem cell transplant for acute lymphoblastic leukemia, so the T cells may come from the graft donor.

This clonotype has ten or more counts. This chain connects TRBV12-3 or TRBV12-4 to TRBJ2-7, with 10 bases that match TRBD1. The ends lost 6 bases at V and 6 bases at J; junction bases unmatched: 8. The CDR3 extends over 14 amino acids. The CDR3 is CASSRQGAGGEQYF. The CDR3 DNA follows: TGTGCCAGCAGCCGACAGGGGGCAGGTGGCGAGCAGTACTTC.

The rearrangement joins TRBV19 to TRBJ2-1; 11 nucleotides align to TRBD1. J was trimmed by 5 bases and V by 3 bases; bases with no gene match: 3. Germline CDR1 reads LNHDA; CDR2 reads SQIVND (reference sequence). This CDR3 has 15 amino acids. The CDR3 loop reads CASSIGTGGNNEQFF. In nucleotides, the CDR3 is TGTGCCAGTAGTATCGGGACAGGGGGAAACAATGAGCAGTTCTTC.

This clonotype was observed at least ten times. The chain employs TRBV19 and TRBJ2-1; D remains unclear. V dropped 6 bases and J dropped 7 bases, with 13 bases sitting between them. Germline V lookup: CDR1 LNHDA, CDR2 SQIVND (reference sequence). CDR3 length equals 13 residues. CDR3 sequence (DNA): TGTGCCAGTAGGACCGAAGGACGGAATGAGCAGTTCTTC. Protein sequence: CASRTEGRNEQFF.

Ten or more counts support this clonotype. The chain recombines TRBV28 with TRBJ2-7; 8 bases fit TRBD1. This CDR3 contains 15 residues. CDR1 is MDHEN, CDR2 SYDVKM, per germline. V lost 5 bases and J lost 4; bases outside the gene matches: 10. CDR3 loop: CASSPPDRGGYEQYF. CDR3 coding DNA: TGTGCCAGCAGTCCCCCCGACAGGGGTGGATACGAGCAGTACTTC.

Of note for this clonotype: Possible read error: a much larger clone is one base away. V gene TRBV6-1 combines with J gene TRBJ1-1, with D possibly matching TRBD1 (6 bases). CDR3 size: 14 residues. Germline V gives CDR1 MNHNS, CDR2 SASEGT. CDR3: CASIWIRGNSEAFF. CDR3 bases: TGTGCCAGCATCTGGATTAGGGGGAACTCTGAAGCTTTCTTT.

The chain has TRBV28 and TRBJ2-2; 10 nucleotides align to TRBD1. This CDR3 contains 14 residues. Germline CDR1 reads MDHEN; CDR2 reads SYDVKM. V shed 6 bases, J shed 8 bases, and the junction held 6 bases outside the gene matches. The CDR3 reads CASSSGQGPGELFF. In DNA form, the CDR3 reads TGTGCCAGCAGCTCGGGACAGGGGCCGGGGGAGCTGTTTTTT.

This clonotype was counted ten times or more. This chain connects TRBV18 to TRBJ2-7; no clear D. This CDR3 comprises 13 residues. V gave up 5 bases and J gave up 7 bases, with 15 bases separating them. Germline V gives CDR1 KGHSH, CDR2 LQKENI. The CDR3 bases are TGTGCCAGCTCAGAGATCCAGGCCAGGGAGCAGTACTTC. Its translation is CASSEIQAREQYF. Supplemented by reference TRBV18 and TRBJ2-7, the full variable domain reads NAGVMQNPRHLVRRRGQEARLRCSPMKGHSHVYWYRQLPEEGLKFMVYLQKENIIDESGMPKERFSAEFPKEGPSILRIQQVVRGDSAAYFCASSEIQAREQYFGPGTRLTVT.

CDR3 sequence reads: CASSDPLGQGGFSGANVLTF. For the CDR3, the DNA is TGTGCCAGCAGCGACCCCCTCGGACAGGGGGGATTCTCTGGGGCCAACGTCCTGACTTTC. This chain uses TRBV9 with TRBJ2-6; 10 bases match TRBD1. The CDR3 extends over 20 amino acids. V shed 3 bases and J 0 bases; nucleotides not matched to a gene: 12. Germline CDR1 and CDR2: SGDLS and YYNGEE.

The CDR3 here is CASSSGTGHEQYF. CDR3 nucleotide sequence: TGTGCCAGCAGCTCCGGGACAGGGCACGAGCAGTACTTC. The genes are TRBV7-3 and TRBJ2-7; TRBD1 matches at 9 bases. This CDR3 comprises 13 residues. Germline V lookup: CDR1 SGHTA, CDR2 FQGTGA. V trimming: 4 bases; J trimming: 5 bases; junction bases outside the gene matches: 3.

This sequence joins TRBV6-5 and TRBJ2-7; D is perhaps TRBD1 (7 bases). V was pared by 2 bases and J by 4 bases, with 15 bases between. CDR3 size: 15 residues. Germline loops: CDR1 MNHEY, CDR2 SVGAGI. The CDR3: CASSYKAGGTYEQYF. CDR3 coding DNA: TGTGCCAGCAGTTACAAGGCAGGGGGGACGTACGAGCAGTACTTC.

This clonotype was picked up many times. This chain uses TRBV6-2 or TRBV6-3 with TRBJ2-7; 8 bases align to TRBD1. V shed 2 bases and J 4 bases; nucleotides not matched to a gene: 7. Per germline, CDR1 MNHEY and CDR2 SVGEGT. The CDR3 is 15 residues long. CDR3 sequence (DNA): TGTGCCAGCAGTTACCCTCGGCAGGGGGCGTACGAGCAGTACTTC. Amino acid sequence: CASSYPRQGAYEQYF.

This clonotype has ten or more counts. CDR3 sequence reads: CSVVGTTDTQYF. CDR3 nucleotides: TGCAGCGTTGTCGGCACCACAGATACGCAGTATTTT. This chain links TRBV29-1 with TRBJ2-3; D call uncertain. The germline V and J ends were trimmed by 4 bases and 2 bases, with 7 bases remaining between them. From germline, CDR1 is SQVTM and CDR2 ANQGSEA. CDR3 length equals 12 residues.

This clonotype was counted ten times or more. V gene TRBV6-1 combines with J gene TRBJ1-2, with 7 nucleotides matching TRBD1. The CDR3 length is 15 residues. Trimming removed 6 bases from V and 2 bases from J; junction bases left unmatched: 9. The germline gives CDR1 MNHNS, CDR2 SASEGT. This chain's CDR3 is CASSLSTGRNYGYTF. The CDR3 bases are TGTGCCAGCAGCCTATCGACAGGGCGAAACTATGGCTACACCTTC.

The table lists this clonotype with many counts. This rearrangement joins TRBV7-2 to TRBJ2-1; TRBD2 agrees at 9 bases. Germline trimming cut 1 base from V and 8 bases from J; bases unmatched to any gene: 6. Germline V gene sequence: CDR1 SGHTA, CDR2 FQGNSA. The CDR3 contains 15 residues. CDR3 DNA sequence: TGTGCCAGCAGCTTAGGGCTAGCGGGGAAGGATGAGCAGTTCTTC. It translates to CASSLGLAGKDEQFF.

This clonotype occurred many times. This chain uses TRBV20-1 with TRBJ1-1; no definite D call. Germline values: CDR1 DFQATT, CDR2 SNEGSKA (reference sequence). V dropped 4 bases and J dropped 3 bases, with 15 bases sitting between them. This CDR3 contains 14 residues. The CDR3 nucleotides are TGCAGTGCTAAGACCCTGGAGGATGACACTGAAGCTTTCTTT. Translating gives CSAKTLEDDTEAFF.

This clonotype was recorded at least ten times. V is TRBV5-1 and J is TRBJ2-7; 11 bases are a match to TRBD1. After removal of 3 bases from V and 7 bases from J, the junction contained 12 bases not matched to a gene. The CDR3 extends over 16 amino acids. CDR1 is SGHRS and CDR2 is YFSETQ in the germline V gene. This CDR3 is CASSSRPDRGLEEQYF. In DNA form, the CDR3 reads TGCGCCAGCAGCTCCCGACCGGACAGGGGGCTAGAGGAGCAGTACTTC.

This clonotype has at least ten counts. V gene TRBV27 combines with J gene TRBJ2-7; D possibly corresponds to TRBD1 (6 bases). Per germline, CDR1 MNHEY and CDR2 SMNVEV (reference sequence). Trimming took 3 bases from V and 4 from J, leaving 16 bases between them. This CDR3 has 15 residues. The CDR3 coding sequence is TGTGCCAGCAGTTTTGCTTTCGGAGACAGGTACGAGCAGTACTTC. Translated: CASSFAFGDRYEQYF.

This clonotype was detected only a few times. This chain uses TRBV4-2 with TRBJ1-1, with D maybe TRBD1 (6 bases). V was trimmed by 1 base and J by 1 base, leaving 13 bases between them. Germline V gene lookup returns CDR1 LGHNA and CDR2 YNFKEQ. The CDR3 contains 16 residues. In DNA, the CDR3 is TGTGCCAGCAGCCAAGCCTCGGGGACAACGAACACTGAAGCTTTCTTT. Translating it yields CASSQASGTTNTEAFF.

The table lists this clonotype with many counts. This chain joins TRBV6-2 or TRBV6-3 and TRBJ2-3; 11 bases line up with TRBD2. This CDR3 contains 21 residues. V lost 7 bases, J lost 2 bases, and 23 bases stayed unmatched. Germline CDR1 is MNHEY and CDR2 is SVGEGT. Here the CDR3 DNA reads TGTGCCAGCAACCATCGAATACATCGACTAGCGGGAAACGGCCTCACAGATACGCAGTATTTT. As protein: CASNHRIHRLAGNGLTDTQYF.

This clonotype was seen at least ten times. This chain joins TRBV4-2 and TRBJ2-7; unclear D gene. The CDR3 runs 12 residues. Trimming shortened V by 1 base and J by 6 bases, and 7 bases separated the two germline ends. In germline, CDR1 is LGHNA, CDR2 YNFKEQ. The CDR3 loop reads CASSQGFGEQYF. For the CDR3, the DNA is TGTGCCAGCAGCCAAGGGTTTGGCGAGCAGTACTTC.